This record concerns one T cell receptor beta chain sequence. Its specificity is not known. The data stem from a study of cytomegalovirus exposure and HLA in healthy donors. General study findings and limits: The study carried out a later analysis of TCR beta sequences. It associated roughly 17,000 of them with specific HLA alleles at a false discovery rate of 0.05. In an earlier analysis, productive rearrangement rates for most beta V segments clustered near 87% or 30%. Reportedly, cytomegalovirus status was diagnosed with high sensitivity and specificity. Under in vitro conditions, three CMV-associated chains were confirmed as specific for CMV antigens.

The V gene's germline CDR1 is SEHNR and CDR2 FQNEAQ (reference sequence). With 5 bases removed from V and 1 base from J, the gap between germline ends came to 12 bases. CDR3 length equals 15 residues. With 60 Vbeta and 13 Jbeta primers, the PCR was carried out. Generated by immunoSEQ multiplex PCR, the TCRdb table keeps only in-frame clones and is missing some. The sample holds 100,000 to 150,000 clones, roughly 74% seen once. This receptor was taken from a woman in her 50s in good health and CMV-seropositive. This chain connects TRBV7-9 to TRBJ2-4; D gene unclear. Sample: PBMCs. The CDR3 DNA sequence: TGTGCCAGCAGCATGAGCGAGTCGGCCAAAAACATTCAGTACTTC. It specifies CASSMSESAKNIQYF.